The present T cell receptor (beta chain) was sequenced within a study of shared clonotypes between healthy human individuals. Overall study context: There were three CD4 naive, three CD4 memory, two CD8 naive and one CD8 memory plates per donor.

Measured with immunoSEQ multiplex PCR; TCRdb has only the in-frame clones, and not every one. This sample carries over 2 million clones, around 95% of them seen once, and the ten largest clones take around 0.13%. Regarding the study as a whole: What rarefaction showed was incomplete sorted-subset sequencing despite large depth. Lower generation probabilities were found for non-shared clonotypes than for those shared by all four donors. Owing to a small donor count, the genetic and exposure-history diversity represented was limited.

As to this clone: What it binds is unknown.

J lost 8 bases, V lost 4 bases, and 5 bases had no gene match. CDR1 and CDR2 from the germline V gene are LGHNA and YNFKEQ. This CDR3 spans 16 amino acids. The J gene is TRBJ2-1, the V gene TRBV4-2, with 16 nucleotides matching TRBD2. The clonotype originates from a man aged 18 to 35 in good health. The sequenced sample was naive CD4+ T cells sorted from blood. The subset is: CD45RA+ positively selected. The DNA for the CDR3 is TGTGCCAGCAGCCCACCGGGACTAGCGGGGGGGGATGAGCAGTTCTTC. Protein product: CASSPPGLAGGDEQFF.